The sequence of this TCR beta chain was determined in a study of blood T cell repertoires in COVID-19. The wider study: PBMCs, B-cell-depleted T cells, or T cells were the source of the cDNA or gDNA that made up the material.

Trimming took 4 bases from V and 2 from J; bases not matched to a gene: 5. Per germline, CDR1 SGHRS and CDR2 YFSETQ. The CDR3 is 16 amino acids. Some clones are missing from TCRdb's copy, which holds only in-frame ones; the method was immunoSEQ multiplex PCR. This sample has under 250,000 clones, with roughly 83% found just once. The chain carries TRBV5-1 and TRBJ2-5, with TRBD2 identical over 13 bases. This clonotype originated in a middle-aged man with acute or convalescent COVID-19. The sample consisted of peripheral blood. The CDR3 reads CASSPLLAGGQETQYF. The CDR3 coding sequence is TGCGCCAGCAGCCCTTTACTAGCGGGAGGGCAAGAGACCCAGTACTTC.